Here is one TCR beta chain with its context. Only in-frame clones appear in the TCRdb table, and some are missing; sequencing was by immunoSEQ multiplex PCR. The table shows around 100,000 clones, with approximately 90% occurring only once. The data were obtained in a study of T cell changes during pregnancy in multiple sclerosis. The sample here was peripheral blood, taken in the third trimester of pregnancy. This receptor was identified in a female donor with multiple sclerosis, enrolled in a pregnancy study.

CDR3 amino acids: CASSPPGVMGTEAFF. The CDR3 DNA is TGTGCCAGCTCACCGCCCGGGGTGATGGGCACTGAAGCTTTCTTT. This sequence joins TRBV18 and TRBJ1-1; D is unresolved. In germline, CDR1 is KGHSH, CDR2 LQKENI. The V and J ends lost 3 bases and 4 bases respectively, with 15 bases between them. CDR3 size: 15 residues. Full variable domain (missing parts from reference TRBV18 and TRBJ1-1): NAGVMQNPRHLVRRRGQEARLRCSPMKGHSHVYWYRQLPEEGLKFMVYLQKENIIDESGMPKERFSAEFPKEGPSILRIQQVVRGDSAAYFCASSPPGVMGTEAFFGQGTRLTVV.